The following is a T cell receptor beta chain sequence with its context. Antigen: not known. This entry belongs to a study of cytomegalovirus exposure and HLA in healthy donors. The overall study: Findings of an earlier analysis included under 140 million unique TCR beta sequences from roughly 200 million T cells. Study-level findings and limits: Researchers reportedly found TCR beta sequences accurately predicted most subjects' HLA-A and HLA-B alleles. TCR beta V- and J-gene trimming, according to a later analysis, was linked to a missense DCLRE1C variant.

PCR employed 60 Vbeta and 13 Jbeta primers. Sequenced by immunoSEQ multiplex PCR; TCRdb stores in-frame clones only, minus some. The data hold around 120,000 clones, with more than 65% observed a single time. CDR1 and CDR2 (germline): MDHEN, SYDVKM. V was pared by 2 bases and J by 6 bases, with 4 bases of the junction left unmatched. This CDR3 is 13 amino acids long. This clonotype originated in a human donor in good health. The rearrangement uses TRBV28 and TRBJ2-7, with 7 bases matching TRBD2. The material sequenced was PBMCs. The CDR3 bases are TGTGCCAGCAGTTTAGGAGGGAGGGGCGAGCAGTACTTC. This encodes CASSLGGRGEQYF.